This TCR beta chain was identified during a study of blood T cell repertoires in COVID-19 (dated by TCRdb to 2020 to 2021). For context, the study as a whole: Samples covering the acute and convalescent phases of COVID-19 were provided by collaborators in the United States, Italy and Spain. The prospective study material was composed of cDNA or gDNA derived from T cells, B-cell-depleted T cells, or PBMCs. Subjects who had been exposed to COVID-19, were actively infected with it, or had recovered from it provided the deeply sampled blood TCRbeta repertoires that made up the dataset. The repertoires were released in a freely available public database meant as a resource for research on the immune response to SARS-CoV-2. Samples were obtained from the ongoing ImmuneRACE study (first 160 participants) and from about 1,300 subjects provided by 6 global collaborators. Sample metadata almost always included a de-identified subject ID, COVID-19 status, age in years and sex. HLA class I and class II types, where available, came from metadata supplied by the sample provider rather than from assay-based typing.

Concerning this clone: This receptor's antigen is unknown. Base-call qualities are not available, and no considerably larger clone is one nucleotide away.

Each collaborating institution followed its own protocols to collect whole blood in K2EDTA tubes. For TCRbeta analysis, collaborator samples were shipped as frozen whole blood, as isolated PBMCs, or as DNA extracted from either sample type. From the germline V gene, CDR1 is MDHEN and CDR2 is SYDVKM. From cysteine to phenylalanine, the CDR3 is 12 amino acids long. Kept here is only the CDR3 DNA, which spans 36 bases and is read in frame from base 1. V is pared back by 8 bases and J by 5 bases, with 9 bases lying between the germline termini. Paper-wide results and their limitations: The amount of clinical and demographic metadata varied by source and participant and was provided uncurated.

The immunoSEQ Assay, a bias-controlled multiplex PCR, was used to amplify TCRbeta CDR3 regions from genomic DNA. Under the source paper's analysis protocol: Within the assay, amplification of reference gene primers was used to estimate how many nucleated cells each sample contained. Sequence reads were collapsed and filtered to measure the absolute abundance of every unique TCRbeta CDR3 rearrangement. Productive Simpson clonality was computed per sample as the square root of Simpson's diversity index over productive rearrangements. TCRdb took this table from immuneACCESS and kept in-frame rearrangements with V and J called. Such tables lack part of the clones; where checked against another copy, unresolved V genes explain under half of the gap, and the rest is unexplained. The V and J calls and the clone size are those of that table, but D and trimming were determined from the DNA. A total of fewer than 250,000 clones appear in this sample, 70% to 90% of them only once. Clones ranked in the top ten supply approximately 2.9% of the sample.

The chain is assembled from TRBV28 and TRBJ1-4; TRBD1 is a possible D gene, resting on 6 matching bases. Sequenced material: peripheral blood. This receptor was taken from a man aged 55-75 years with acute or convalescent COVID-19. In nucleotide form, the sequence is TGTGCCAGCTCAGGGGCAAATGAAAAACTGTTTTTT. Its coded protein is CASSGANEKLFF.